This T cell receptor beta chain comes out of a study of human T cells and chemical hapten exposure. One entry per CDR3 protein results from TCRdb running MiXCR on the 5' RACE reads. This sample has over 95,000 distinct CDR3 sequences; roughly 19% occur once, and the top ten carry 2.5% to 3.5%. Unfractionated whole blood was the source from which total RNA was extracted. Notes on the study in general: No change in TCRs above 1 in 1000 frequency was produced by DPC sensitization.

A few counts support this clonotype. Its target is not known. The TCR comes from a human donor in good health.

The chain's CDR3 is CASSVSIQGYEQYF. CDR3 DNA sequence: TGCGCCAGCAGCGTGTCAATCCAGGGATACGAGCAGTACTTC. This chain connects TRBV5-1 to TRBJ2-7, with D maybe TRBD1 (5 bases). V shed 4 bases and J shed 4 bases, with 15 bases lying between them. The CDR3 covers 14 residues. CDR1 and CDR2 (germline): SGHRS, YFSETQ.